This passage covers 25 T cell receptor beta chains from one sample sequenced in a study of graft-versus-host responses after intestinal transplantation. The table came from immunoSEQ multiplex PCR; TCRdb's copy has only in-frame clones and leaves some out. The sample yields around 95,000 clones, approximately 84% seen once. Their antigens remain unidentified. The input for sequencing was unstimulated CD4+ T cells sorted from spleen or lymph node cells, taken before transplant. The receptor source for this set is a human donor who was the organ donor for an intestinal transplant.

This rearrangement joins TRBV28 to TRBJ1-1, with D uncertain. CDR3 length: 13 amino acids. Between the trimmed V and J ends, which lost 4 bases and 6 bases, there was a span of 12 bases. Germline V gives CDR1 MDHEN, CDR2 SYDVKM. CDR3 loop: CASSSTDAAEAFF. CDR3 in DNA: TGTGCCAGCAGTTCAACAGACGCAGCTGAAGCTTTCTTT.

This chain links TRBV5-1 with TRBJ2-3; the D gene is possibly TRBD2 (5 bases). Between the trimmed V and J ends, which lost 3 bases and 3 bases, there was a span of 5 bases. The CDR3 totals 12 residues. CDR1 is SGHRS and CDR2 is YFSETQ in the germline V gene. The CDR3 spells CASSSGTDTQYF. The CDR3 DNA is TGCGCCAGCAGCTCGGGAACAGATACGCAGTATTTT.

This clone occurred a few times. The rearrangement links TRBV4-1 to TRBJ1-4, with 8 bases fitting TRBD1. The germline V gene has CDR1 MGHRA and CDR2 YSYEKL. The CDR3 covers 16 residues. V lost 3 bases, J lost 6 bases, and 9 bases stayed unmatched. For the CDR3, the DNA is TGCGCCAGCAGCCAGTCTCGGACAGGGAATTATGAAAAACTGTTTTTT. Translated, it gives CASSQSRTGNYEKLFF.

This chain links TRBV19 with TRBJ2-3; D not resolved. Trimming cost V 3 bases and J 0 bases, with 7 bases left between them. This CDR3 region has 14 residues. Per germline, CDR1 LNHDA and CDR2 SQIVND (reference sequence). CDR3 bases: TGTGCCAGTAGTATTGAGGCTAGCACAGATACGCAGTATTTT. It translates to CASSIEASTDTQYF.

V gene TRBV4-1 combines with J gene TRBJ2-2, with D perhaps matching TRBD1 or TRBD2 (5 bases each). The germline CDR1 and CDR2 sequences are MGHRA and YSYEKL. Trimming removed 4 bases at V and 3 bases at J, with 12 bases between. CDR3 length: 15 residues. CDR3 in amino acids: CASSLLVGDTGELFF. The CDR3 bases are TGCGCCAGCAGCCTTCTGGTGGGGGACACCGGGGAGCTGTTTTTT.

Worth noting for this clone: Distinct nucleotide sequences in the sample also encode this CDR3. The rearrangement links TRBV5-1 to TRBJ2-3, with 9 bases lining up with TRBD2. This CDR3 is 15 amino acids long. Germline CDR1 and CDR2: SGHRS and YFSETQ. Germline trimming cut 0 bases from V and 1 base from J; bases unmatched to any gene: 0. Written as DNA, the CDR3 is TGCGCCAGCAGCTTGGCTAGCGGGGGCACAGATACGCAGTATTTT. This encodes CASSLASGGTDTQYF.

V and J are TRBV19 and TRBJ1-4; D gene ambiguous. The V end was cut by 1 base, the J end by 8 bases, with 11 bases between. Germline values: CDR1 LNHDA, CDR2 SQIVND (reference sequence). This CDR3 is built from 14 residues. CDR3 protein: CASSIGPLQEKLFF. The CDR3 nucleotides read TGTGCCAGTAGTATAGGACCACTCCAAGAAAAACTGTTTTTT.

The V call is TRBV11-3, the J call TRBJ2-7, with 7 bases that match TRBD1. The CDR3 loop spans 14 amino acids. The trim removed 5 bases at V and 7 bases at J, leaving 11 bases unmatched. CDR1 is SGHNT, CDR2 YENEEA, per germline. The CDR3 coding sequence is TGTGCCAGCAGCCCAAGGACAGGTGGTGGAGAGCAGTACTTC. It translates to CASSPRTGGGEQYF.

This rearrangement joins TRBV5-1 to TRBJ1-1; no clear D gene. With 4 bases removed from V and 6 bases from J, the gap between germline ends came to 10 bases. The CDR3 contains 12 residues. The V gene's germline CDR1 is SGHRS and CDR2 YFSETQ. CDR3 residues: CASSTGGPEAFF. The CDR3, as DNA: TGCGCCAGCAGCACCGGCGGGCCTGAAGCTTTCTTT.

The gene calls are TRBV7-3 and TRBJ1-1; 7 bases are a match to TRBD1. CDR1 SGHTA and CDR2 FQGTGA come from the germline V gene. V trimming: 4 bases; J trimming: 4 bases; junction bases outside the gene matches: 6. The CDR3 consists of 14 residues. Here the CDR3 reads CASSYGGTATEAFF. CDR3 DNA sequence: TGTGCCAGCAGCTACGGCGGGACAGCCACTGAAGCTTTCTTT.

J is TRBJ1-2 and V is TRBV11-2; D call uncertain. The CDR3 covers 12 residues. The germline CDR1 and CDR2 sequences are SGHAT and FQNNGV. The V end lost 7 bases, the J end lost 3 bases, and 9 bases lay between the germline ends. The DNA of the CDR3 is TGTGCCAGCACCGGACCGTACTATGGCTACACCTTC. Translated, it gives CASTGPYYGYTF. Drawing the rest from reference TRBV11-2 and TRBJ1-2, the complete variable domain is EAGVAQSPRYKIIEKRQSVAFWCNPISGHATLYWYQQILGQGPKLLIQFQNNGVVDDSQLPKDRFSAERLKGVDSTLKIQPAKLEDSAVYLCASTGPYYGYTFGSGTRLTVV.

The gene calls are TRBV7-2 and TRBJ1-6, with D maybe TRBD1 (6 bases). Trimming shortened V by 7 bases and J by 10 bases, and 17 bases separated the two germline ends. The length of the CDR3 is 14 residues. The V gene's germline CDR1 is SGHTA and CDR2 FQGNSA. DNA of the CDR3: TGTGCCAGCACCAACGCCCTGGGGGGCTCACCCCTCCACTTT. This encodes CASTNALGGSPLHF.

Only one count was recorded for this clone. V and J are TRBV29-1 and TRBJ2-1; 11 bases are shared with TRBD1. Germline V gene data show CDR1 as SQVTM and CDR2 as ANQGSEA. The CDR3 has 14 amino acids. V was clipped by 6 bases and J by 4 bases; unmatched bases: 5. Here the CDR3 DNA reads TGCAGCGTCGGACAGGGGGCGGTATACAATGAGCAGTTCTTC. Amino acids: CSVGQGAVYNEQFF.

This chain uses TRBV28 with TRBJ1-2, with TRBD1 matching 9 bases. Trimming cost V 7 bases and J 1 base; bases outside gene matches: 10. The CDR3 runs to 16 residues. Germline CDR1 is MDHEN and CDR2 is SYDVKM. The CDR3 bases are TGTGCCAGCACCCTCCAAGGGACAGGGAATAACTATGGCTACACCTTC. Translating it yields CASTLQGTGNNYGYTF.

The chain employs TRBV6-5 and TRBJ1-3; D is possibly TRBD1 (5 bases). Germline values: CDR1 MNHEY, CDR2 SVGAGI. Trimming cost V 6 bases and J 0 bases, with 9 bases left between them. This CDR3 has 14 residues. The CDR3 spells CASSPQGSGNTIYF. Written as DNA, the CDR3 is TGTGCCAGCAGCCCTCAGGGCTCTGGAAACACCATATATTTT.

This sequence joins TRBV10-3 and TRBJ2-7; no clear D gene. Trimming pared 3 bases from V and 9 bases from J, leaving 12 bases between. This CDR3 spans 12 amino acids. Germline CDR1 is ENHRY and CDR2 is SYGVKD. CDR3 in DNA: TGTGCCATCAGTGATAGTGGTTATGCGCAGTACTTC. The encoded protein is CAISDSGYAQYF.

V is TRBV19 and J is TRBJ1-5, with a weak D call TRBD1 (5 bases). The CDR3 runs 15 residues. CDR1 is LNHDA and CDR2 is SQIVND in the germline V gene (reference sequence). Trimming cost V 4 bases and J 1 base, with 11 bases left between them. CDR3 coding DNA: TGTGCCAGTAGTACGACACGGGGCAGCAATCAGCCCCAGCATTTT. Translation gives CASSTTRGSNQPQHF.

The J gene is TRBJ2-3, the V gene TRBV2, with a weak D call TRBD1 (6 bases). Trimming stripped 6 bases from V and 6 bases from J, with 16 bases between. Germline V lookup: CDR1 SNHLY, CDR2 FYNNEI. This CDR3 is built from 14 residues. The chain's CDR3 is CASRPLGGKDTQYF. In nucleotides, the CDR3 is TGTGCCAGCAGGCCCCTAGGGGGAAAGGATACGCAGTATTTT.

This clone turned up a few times. For the CDR3, the DNA is TGTGCCATCAGTGAGTTGGGAGGGCTAAGGGAGCAGTTCTTC. Translating it yields CAISELGGLREQFF. The rearrangement uses TRBV10-3 and TRBJ2-1; 7 bases fit TRBD2. V lost 1 base, J lost 10 bases, and 7 bases stayed unmatched. CDR3 length: 14 amino acids. Germline V gives CDR1 ENHRY, CDR2 SYGVKD.

The V and J genes are TRBV6-1 and TRBJ2-2; D perhaps matches TRBD1 (5 bases). This CDR3 is built from 14 residues. The germline V gene has CDR1 MNHNS and CDR2 SASEGT. Trimming pared 7 bases from V and 6 bases from J, leaving 15 bases between. The CDR3 bases are TGTGCCAGCAACATCAGGGAATCGGCCGGGGAGCTGTTTTTT. Translated, it gives CASNIRESAGELFF.

DNA for the CDR3: TGTGCCTGGAGCCGACAGGGGAACGGCTACACCTTC. Its protein product is CAWSRQGNGYTF. This chain uses TRBV30 with TRBJ1-2; 8 nucleotides align to TRBD1. The CDR3 is 12 residues long. V shed 3 bases and J 8 bases; nucleotides not matched to a gene: 5. Germline lookup yields CDR1 GTSNPN and CDR2 SVGIG (reference sequence).

The rearrangement joins TRBV28 to TRBJ1-1; 8 bases match TRBD1. The CDR3 runs to 13 residues. The germline gives CDR1 MDHEN, CDR2 SYDVKM. V shed 5 bases, J shed 10 bases, and the junction held 9 bases outside the gene matches. CDR3: CASSIRQGLTAFF. The CDR3 DNA reads as TGTGCCAGCAGTATAAGACAGGGGTTGACAGCTTTCTTT.

The chain joins TRBV15 to TRBJ2-1; maybe TRBD2 (7 bases). The V gene's germline CDR1 is LNHNV and CDR2 YYDKDF (reference sequence). The V end lost 1 base, the J end lost 7 bases, and 29 bases lay between the germline ends. This CDR3 spans 20 amino acids. CDR3 bases: TGTGCCACCAGCAGAGTTCCCAGGGGAGCGGCTGCTCCGCGGGGGAATGAGCAGTTCTTC. It specifies CATSRVPRGAAAPRGNEQFF.

The chain joins TRBV30 to TRBJ1-2, with TRBD1 as a possible D gene (5 bases). V was shortened by 7 bases and J by 2 bases, with 20 bases between the two germline ends. Germline V lookup: CDR1 GTSNPN, CDR2 SVGIG (reference sequence). The length of the CDR3 is 15 residues. CDR3 sequence reads: CASGVGSGGNYGYTF. CDR3 nucleotide sequence: TGTGCCTCAGGAGTGGGGTCGGGGGGAAACTATGGCTACACCTTC.

This chain uses TRBV2 with TRBJ1-5; a weak D match, TRBD1 (5 bases). V lost 7 bases, J lost 6 bases, and 16 bases lay in between. CDR3 length: 14 amino acids. Germline loops: CDR1 SNHLY, CDR2 FYNNEI. CDR3 protein: CASNWIGVGQPQHF. The CDR3, as DNA: TGTGCCAGCAACTGGATAGGGGTTGGTCAGCCCCAGCATTTT.